This T cell receptor (beta chain) was obtained from a study of blood T cell repertoires in COVID-19. Study as a whole: Sources were T cells, B-cell-depleted T cells, or PBMCs; the material itself was cDNA or gDNA.

V lost 4 bases and J 10 bases, leaving 11 bases between the germline ends. The CDR3 runs to 11 residues. Germline V gene sequence: CDR1 SQVTM, CDR2 ANQGSEA. Measured with immunoSEQ multiplex PCR; TCRdb has only the in-frame clones, and not every one. The sample lists roughly 120,000 clones, about 85% occurring once. Sequenced: peripheral blood. The chain carries TRBV29-1 and TRBJ2-1; maybe TRBD1 (5 bases). The source of this sequence is a man between 60 and 70 years old with acute or convalescent COVID-19. CDR3 bases: TGCAGCGTTGCGACAGCCATGGAGCAGTTCTTC. This sequence encodes CSVATAMEQFF.